The T cell receptor (beta chain) described here comes from a study of vaccination and CD4 T cells after COVID-19 (dated by TCRdb to the early 2020s). The study in broad terms: Every convalescent patient had a positive nasal swab PCR test for SARS-CoV-2, with mild disease in roughly ten patients and severe disease in one. Six males and four females were included in the convalescent cohort, with two Hispanic individuals, seven Caucasians, two Asians and one multiracial person represented. Participants got two doses of the Pfizer-BioNTech BNT162b2 vaccine (n=8) or two doses of the Moderna mRNA-1273 vaccine (n=2). Post-COVID blood samples from convalescent patients were collected a median of about 100 days after diagnosis, with a range of roughly 30 to 170 days. Post-vaccine blood samples were obtained a median of around 74 days after the second vaccine dose, with a range of roughly 13 to 250 days. Culture stimuli were overlapping spike peptide pools from SARS-CoV-2 and from the common cold coronaviruses HCoV-NL63, HCoV-OC43 and HCoV-229E. Control cultures received a CEFX viral epitope pool as the positive control, an HIV-1 Nef peptide pool as the negative control, or no peptide. The spike-specific CD4+ TCR repertoire was compared before and after mRNA vaccination in nine to ten COVID-19 convalescent patients and several infection-naive healthy vaccine recipients.

Explained via the paper, the treatment or condition label denotes: roughly nine-day PBMC culture with coronavirus spike peptide pools or control peptides (ViraFEST assay). The study used the ViraFEST assay, which expanded antigen-specific T cells with peptide pools and then identified expanded clonotypes by TCR sequencing. The convalescent patients' positive SARS-CoV-2 PCR tests fell between March and December 2020, which was before the Alpha, Beta and Delta variants emerged in the United States. PBMCs were cultured at 1.5 million to 2.5 million per well in IMDM supplemented with approximately 5.3% human AB serum and about 10 IU/ml IL-2, with about 10 ug/ml peptide pools added. On days 3 and 7, half of the culture medium was replaced with fresh IL-2-containing medium. After approximately eleven days of culture, CD4+ T cells were isolated by negative selection with the EasySep CD4+ T cell isolation kit. Ficoll-Paque Plus gradient centrifugation was used to isolate PBMCs from whole blood, and the isolated PBMCs were then either used fresh or cryopreserved at -140C. Each culture condition was generally run in triplicate wells.

Receptor amplification or capture employed PCR. DNA from cultured CD4+ T cells was subjected to TCR sequencing with the Oncomine TCR Beta short-read assay at the Johns Hopkins FTIC core. Genomic DNA was extracted from the cultured CD4+ T cells with the QIAamp micro DNA kit. The Oncomine TCR Beta libraries from cultured CD4+ T cells were pooled using unique dual indexes and then sequenced on an Illumina iSeq 100. Under the source paper's analysis protocol: Non-productive sequences were removed, and CDR3s not starting with C, not ending with F or W, or shorter than 7 amino acids were discarded. The MANAFEST web application identified antigen-specific clonotypes by comparing peptide-stimulated wells against reference wells and other culture wells. To be called positive, a clone needed an FDR below 0.05, an odds ratio above 5, and a productive frequency above 0.1% in at least two of three replicate wells. A clonotype counted as cross-reactive if it showed significant expansion both in the SARS-CoV-2 spike wells and in at least one common cold coronavirus spike condition. Similarity between CDR3 sequences was evaluated in R version 3.6.1 using Levenshtein distances (stringdist) and unrooted phylogenetic trees (ape). TCRdb reprocessed the public reads (quality trimming at Q25 with fastp, clone calling with MiXCR) and kept in-frame beta chains. Rows with one shared CDR3 protein collapse into an entry with the most common genes and DNA. TCRdb, rather than the study authors, made the V and J calls. The sample profile shows over 15,000 distinct CDR3 sequences; 65% to 80% of them were found once. The ten largest clones represent over 15% of the sample.

General conclusions and limits of the study: The number of convalescent patients in the study was relatively small, and the study did not examine early timepoints following natural infection. An increase in the median number of SARS-CoV-2-reactive clonotypes from roughly 20 after infection to 35 to 40 after vaccination was observed, but the change was not found to be significant. Of the vaccine-specific clones found in convalescent patients, nearly all (304 of 307) were mono-reactive for SARS-CoV-2 spike instead of being cross-reactive with common cold coronaviruses. In convalescent patients, a median around 86% of post-vaccine SARS-CoV-2-reactive clones were detected only after vaccination, suggesting vaccine-specific priming.

To note about this clonotype: Its antigen is not yet known. The sample holds no much larger clone one base away, and base qualities are not on file.

V and J lose 2 bases and 10 bases, and a span of 14 bases separates them. Per the germline V gene, MNHEY is the CDR1 and SVGAGI is the CDR2. From its cysteine to its phenylalanine, the CDR3 spans 14 amino acids. Here the CDR3 DNA is all that survives: 42 bases in frame from base 1. The sequence derives from a human donor who had recovered from COVID-19. The sequence joins TRBV6-5 to TRBJ1-4; a tentative D call is TRBD1 (6 bases match). The specimen sequenced was CD4+ T cells from blood, cultured in vitro. The bases are TGTGCCAGCAGTTACGGGCAGGGGCAGGCAAAACTGTTTTTT. Translated, this is CASSYGQGQAKLFF.